This is a list of T cell receptor beta chains from one sample in a study of shared clonotypes between healthy human individuals. Repertoires were generated with immunoSEQ multiplex PCR, while TCRdb's copy carries only in-frame clones and drops some. The repertoire holds approximately 740,000 clones, with around 67% as singletons. The specimen was memory CD4+ T cells sorted from blood. These receptors were taken from a woman under 40 in good health. CDR3s include the opening cysteine and the closing phenylalanine or tryptophan.

TRBV19,CASSMRQGASTDTQYF
TRBV6-6,CASNDGLTKQYF
TRBV15,CATSRGRENEKLFF
TRBV28,CASSTGEGVQPQHF
TRBV19,CASSINYGYTF
TRBV6-5,CASSTQDQPQHF
TRBV23-1,CASSPGTGCNIQYF
TRBV7-7,CASSLGTGGSETQYF
TRBV30,CAWSVFTYNEQFF
TRBV6-1,CASSDSDRVTEAFF
TRBV27,CASSLIAYGELFF
TRBV19,CASSSRGAQETQYF
TRBV7-8,CASSLGHRGGGEKLFF
TRBV25-1,CASSEGVTGKQETQYF
TRBV6-6,CASSYGSNQPQHF
TRBV7-2,CASSLFGTSGQGNIQYF